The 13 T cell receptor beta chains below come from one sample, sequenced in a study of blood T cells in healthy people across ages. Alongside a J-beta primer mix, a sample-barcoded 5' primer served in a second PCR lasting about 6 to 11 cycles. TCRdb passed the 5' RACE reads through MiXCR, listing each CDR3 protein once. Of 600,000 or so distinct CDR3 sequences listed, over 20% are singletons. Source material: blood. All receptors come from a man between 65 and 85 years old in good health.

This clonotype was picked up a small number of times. The CDR3 DNA follows: TGTGCCAGCAGTGTGAGGGGGCCGGCAACTAATGAAAAACTGTTTTTT. It is translated as CASSVRGPATNEKLFF. This rearrangement joins TRBV2 to TRBJ1-4, with 7 bases fitting TRBD1. The germline V gene encodes CDR1 SNHLY and CDR2 FYNNEI. The CDR3 contains 16 residues. The V and J ends lost 4 bases and 0 bases, in that order; junction bases with no gene match: 5.

The CDR3 loop is CASSSEGQGYNEQFF. The CDR3 DNA reads TGTGCCAGCAGCTCGGAGGGTCAAGGGTACAATGAGCAGTTCTTC. This rearrangement joins TRBV7-3 to TRBJ2-5; D is possibly TRBD2 (6 bases). The J call is doubtful: the DNA matches TRBJ2-1 better. This CDR3 contains 15 residues. CDR1 is SGHTA and CDR2 is FQGTGA in the germline V gene.

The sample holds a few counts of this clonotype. The CDR3: CASSSLSGTPGKNIQYF. The CDR3 DNA follows: TGTGCCAGCAGCTCGCTGTCCGGGACCCCGGGCAAAAACATTCAGTACTTC. The chain is built from TRBV7-2 and TRBJ2-4; D possibly uses TRBD1 or TRBD2 (5 bases each). Germline V CDR1 and CDR2: SGHTA, FQGNSA. Between the trimmed V and J ends, which lost 4 bases and 3 bases, there was a span of 19 bases. The CDR3 runs to 17 residues.

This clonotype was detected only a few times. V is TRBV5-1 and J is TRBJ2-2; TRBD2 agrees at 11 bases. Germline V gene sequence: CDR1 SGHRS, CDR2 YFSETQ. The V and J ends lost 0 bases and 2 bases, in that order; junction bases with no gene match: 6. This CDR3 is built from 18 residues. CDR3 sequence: CASSLEYGTSGNTGELFF. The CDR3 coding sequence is TGCGCCAGCAGCTTGGAATACGGGACTAGCGGAAACACCGGGGAGCTGTTTTTT.

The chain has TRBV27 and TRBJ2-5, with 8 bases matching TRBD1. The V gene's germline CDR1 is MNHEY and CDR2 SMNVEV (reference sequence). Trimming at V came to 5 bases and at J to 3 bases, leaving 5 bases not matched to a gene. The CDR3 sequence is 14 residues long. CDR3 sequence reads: CASSGTGRKETQYF. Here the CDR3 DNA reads TGTGCCAGCAGTGGGACAGGAAGAAAAGAGACCCAGTACTTC.

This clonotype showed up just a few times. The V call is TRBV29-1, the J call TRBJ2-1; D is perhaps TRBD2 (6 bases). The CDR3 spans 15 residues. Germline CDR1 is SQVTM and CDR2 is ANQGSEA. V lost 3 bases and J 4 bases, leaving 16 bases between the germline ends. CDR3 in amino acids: CSVEGRESTYNEQFF. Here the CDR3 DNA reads TGCAGCGTTGAGGGACGGGAGTCCACATACAATGAGCAGTTCTTC.

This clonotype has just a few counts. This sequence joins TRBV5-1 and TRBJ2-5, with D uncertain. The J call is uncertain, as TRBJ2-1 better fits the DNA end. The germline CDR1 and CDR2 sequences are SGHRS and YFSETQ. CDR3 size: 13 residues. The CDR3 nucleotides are TGCGCCAGCAGCATTGCTAGGGCCAATGAGCAGTTCTTC. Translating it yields CASSIARANEQFF.

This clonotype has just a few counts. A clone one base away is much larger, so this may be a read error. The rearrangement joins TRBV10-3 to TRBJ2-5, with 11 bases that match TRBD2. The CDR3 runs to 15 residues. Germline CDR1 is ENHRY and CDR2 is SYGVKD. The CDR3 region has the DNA TGTGCCATCAGTGAGTCCCTAGCGGGAGGAAGCGAGCAGTGCTTC. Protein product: CAISESLAGGSEQCF.

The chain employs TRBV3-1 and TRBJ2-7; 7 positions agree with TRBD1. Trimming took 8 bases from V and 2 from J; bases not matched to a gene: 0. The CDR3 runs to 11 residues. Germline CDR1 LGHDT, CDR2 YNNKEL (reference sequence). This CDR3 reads CASQGAYEQYF. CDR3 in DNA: TGTGCCAGCCAGGGGGCCTACGAGCAGTACTTC.

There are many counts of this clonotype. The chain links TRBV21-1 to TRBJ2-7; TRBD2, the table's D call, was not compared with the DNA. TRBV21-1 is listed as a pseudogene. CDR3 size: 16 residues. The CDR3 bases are TGTGCCAGCAGCAGAGTAGCGGGATCGAGCTCCTACGAGCAGTACTTC. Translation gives CASSRVAGSSSYEQYF.

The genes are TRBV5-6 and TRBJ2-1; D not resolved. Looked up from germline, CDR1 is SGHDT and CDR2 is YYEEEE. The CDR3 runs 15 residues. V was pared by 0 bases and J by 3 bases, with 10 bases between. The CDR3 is CASSLAGSYYNEQFF. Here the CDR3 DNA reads TGTGCCAGCAGCTTGGCTGGCTCCTACTACAATGAGCAGTTCTTC.

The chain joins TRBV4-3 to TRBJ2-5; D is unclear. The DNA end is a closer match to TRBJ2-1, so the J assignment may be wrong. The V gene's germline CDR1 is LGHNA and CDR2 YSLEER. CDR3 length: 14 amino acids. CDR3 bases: TGCGCCAGCAGCCAAGAGACACTAACGGGTGAGCAGTTCTTC. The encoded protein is CASSQETLTGEQFF.

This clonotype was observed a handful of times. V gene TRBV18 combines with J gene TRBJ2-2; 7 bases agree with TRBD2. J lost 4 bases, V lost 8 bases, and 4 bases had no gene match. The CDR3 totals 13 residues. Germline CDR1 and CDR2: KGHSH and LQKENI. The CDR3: CASAAGPTGELFF. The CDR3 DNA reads TGTGCCAGCGCAGCGGGACCCACCGGGGAGCTGTTTTTT.